This T cell receptor (beta chain) is from a study of shared clonotypes between healthy human individuals (dated by TCRdb to the early 2020s). Background on the whole study: The cohort comprised two women and three men aged 18 to 49 years. For each donor, CD4 naive and CD4 memory were each given three plates, CD8 naive was given two plates, and CD8 memory was given one plate. To estimate repertoire size and how much clonotypes are shared between individuals, the study performed deep sequencing of blood TCR repertoires from 4 to 6 healthy adults. Libraries were prepared and TCR repertoires were sequenced by different laboratories using diverse techniques, in order to increase sequencing depth and limit assay-specific biases. Each donor's leukapheresis produced roughly between about 0.9 and 9.5 billion PBMCs. General findings and caveats noted by the study authors: Across several donors, around 5% of naive CD4, approximately 3.6% of naive CD8, under 2.5% of memory CD4, and approximately 0.4% of memory CD8 clonotypes were shared. Because the study included only a small number of donors, the genetic and exposure-history diversity represented was limited. Pairwise subsampling led to the expectation that sequencing depth would affect the degree of clonotype sharing among donors. Even with the large sequencing depth, rarefaction of the sorted-subset datasets indicated that sequencing was incomplete. Sampling was limited to blood, and TCR repertoires in tissue likely differ from TCR repertoires in blood. Compared with non-shared clonotypes, clonotypes shared by all four sorted-subset donors had higher generation probabilities. Larger estimated clonotype richness was generally found for naive subsets than for memory subsets.

TCR CDR3 regions were amplified from genomic DNA by multiplex PCR using the deep immunoSEQ assay. For each cell subset, the extracted genomic DNA was distributed evenly across all wells of several immunoSEQ 96-well plates, and each plate served as one replicate. For sorted subsets, each replicate PCR was loaded with around 200 ng genomic DNA, equivalent to 30,000 or so T cell genomes. Purified libraries were quantified with a Qubit 3.0 fluorometer, sized on a Bioanalyzer 2100, and re-quantified with the KAPA Library Quantification kit. Every immunoSEQ 96-well plate was sequenced on a dedicated single-read 150-cycle Illumina NextSeq 550 flow cell. In the paper's pipeline: Because only junctional sequences without quality scores were contained in the immunoSEQ output, filtering matching that applied to full-length reads could not be performed. Sequences were annotated with PyIR, a Python wrapper for IgBLAST v1.9, and V/J genes and CDR3 were assigned using IMGT germline references. Reads with weak V/J assignments (E-value above 1e-6), missing CDR3, stop codons, out-of-frame junctions, or ambiguous translated residues were removed. V3J clonotypes were defined as sequences sharing the same inferred V gene, J gene, and CDR3 amino acid sequence. Percentage overlap between repertoires was calculated by dividing the number of shared unique clonotypes by the size of the smaller repertoire. Repertoire richness was assessed with RTK rarefaction, the Chao1 estimator, and Recon v2.1 estimates of unobserved clonotypes. Generation probabilities for all TCRbeta clonotypes obtained by the gDNA method from a handful of donors were computed using OLGA. TCRdb took this table from immuneACCESS and kept in-frame rearrangements with V and J called. Such tables lack part of the clones; where checked against another copy, unresolved V genes explain under half of the gap, and the rest is unexplained. V and J calls and clone size are as listed in that table; D and trimming were resolved from the DNA. The sample table lists under 2,500,000 clones, under 97% of them with a count of one. The top ten hold roughly 0.13% of the sample.

A distance of 11 bases separates the germline ends of V and J, which lose 3 bases and 2 bases respectively. The CDR3 sequence holds 14 residues, the cysteine and phenylalanine included. Of all the DNA, just the CDR3 is kept, 42 bases in frame from base 1. The germline V gene (reference sequence) supplies CDR1 GTSNPN and CDR2 SVGIG. A word on this clone: Its recognized antigen is unknown. Base qualities were left out, and no much larger clone turns up one base away.

Healthy HIV-negative adults with no recently reported acute infections or vaccinations were included as donors. All donors were Caucasian adults living in Nashville, Tennessee, USA. CD4+ T cells were enriched by magnetic negative selection, after which naive cells were positively selected on CD45RA and the negative fraction was taken as the memory subset. Blood was collected by leukapheresis, and PBMCs were isolated by Ficoll-Histopaque density gradient centrifugation and then cryopreserved in liquid nitrogen vapor phase. Analytical flow cytometry was used to check the purity and quantity of each magnetically sorted T cell population. Genomic DNA was isolated from each sorted fraction and quantified by UV absorbance on a Nanodrop 2000c.

The TCR comes from a man between 18 and 29 years old in good health. Sequenced: naive CD4+ T cells sorted from blood. The cell subset or site tag for this specimen amounts to: CD45RA+ positively selected. The chain employs TRBV30 and TRBJ1-3; no D segment can be confidently identified. The DNA reads TGTGCCTGGAGGGACCTTGGGCCTGGAAACACCATATATTTT. This is translated as CAWRDLGPGNTIYF.